This T cell receptor (beta chain) was observed in a study of beta chain features in type 1 diabetes. Study context: The patient and healthy donor groups were comparable for age, gender and cell yields.

V lost 0 bases to trimming and J lost 4 bases, with 4 bases between them. There are 13 residues in the CDR3. Germline V gene lookup returns CDR1 SGHVS and CDR2 FQNEAQ. The isolated RNA, all of it, was reverse transcribed, so expressed TCRB transcripts were what got sequenced. Produced via immunoSEQ multiplex PCR; TCRdb's table is partial and in-frame only. The data show about 250,000 clones, with 13% to 15% seen just once and about 0.024% held by the top ten. The TCR was taken from a woman aged 40 to 55 in good health. The genes are TRBV7-8 and TRBJ1-3; no clear D. Sequenced sample: naive CD4+ T cells from blood. CDR3 nucleotides: TGTGCCAGCAGCTTAGCCCCGGGAAACACCATATATTTT. Amino acid sequence: CASSLAPGNTIYF.